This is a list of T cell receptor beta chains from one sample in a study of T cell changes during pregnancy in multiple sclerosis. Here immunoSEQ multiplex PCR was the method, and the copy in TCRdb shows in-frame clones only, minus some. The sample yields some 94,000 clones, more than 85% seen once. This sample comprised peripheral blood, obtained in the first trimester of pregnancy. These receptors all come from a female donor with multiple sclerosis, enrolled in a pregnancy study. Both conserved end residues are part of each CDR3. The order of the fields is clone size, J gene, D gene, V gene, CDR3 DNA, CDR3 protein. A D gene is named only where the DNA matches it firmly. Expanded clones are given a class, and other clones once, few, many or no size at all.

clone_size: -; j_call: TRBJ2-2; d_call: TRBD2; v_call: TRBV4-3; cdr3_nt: TGCGCCAGCAGCCAAGATATCGCTAGCGGATTCACCGGGGAGCTGTTTTTT; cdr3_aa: CASSQDIASGFTGELFF
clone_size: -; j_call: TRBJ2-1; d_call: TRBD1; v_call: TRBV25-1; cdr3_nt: TGTGCCAGCGGCGAGACAGGGTGGAATGAGCAGTTCTTC; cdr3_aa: CASGETGWNEQFF
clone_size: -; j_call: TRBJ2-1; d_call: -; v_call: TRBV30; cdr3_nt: TGTGCCTGGAGTCCGGGAATCACCCTAATTGGGTTCTTC; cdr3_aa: CAWSPGITLIGFF
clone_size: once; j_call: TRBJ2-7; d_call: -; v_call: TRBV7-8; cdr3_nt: TGTGCCAGCAGCGTACAGGACTACGAGCAGTACTTC; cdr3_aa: CASSVQDYEQYF
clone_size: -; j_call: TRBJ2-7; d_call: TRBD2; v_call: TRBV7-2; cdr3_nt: TGTGCCAGCAGCTTAGCGCCACAGGGCCCGGGAGCGGGAGCCCTCTCCTACGAGCAGTACTTC; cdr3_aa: CASSLAPQGPGAGALSYEQYF
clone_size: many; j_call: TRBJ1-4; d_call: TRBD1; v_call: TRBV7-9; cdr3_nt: TGTGCCAGCAGTTCCACAGGGGGAGGAAGTGAAAAACTGTTTTTT; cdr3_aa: CASSSTGGGSEKLFF
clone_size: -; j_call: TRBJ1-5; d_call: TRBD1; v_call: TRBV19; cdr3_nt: TGTGCCAGTACCCGCACAGGGGGCAATCAGCCCCAGCATTTT; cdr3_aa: CASTRTGGNQPQHF
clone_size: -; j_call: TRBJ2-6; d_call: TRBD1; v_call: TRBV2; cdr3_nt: TGTGCCAGTGGAACAGGGGCTGGGGCCAACGTCCTGACTTTC; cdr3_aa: CASGTGAGANVLTF
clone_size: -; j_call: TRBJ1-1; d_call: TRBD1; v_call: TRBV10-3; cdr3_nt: TGTGCCATCAGTGAAGGGACAGGGGACACTGAAGCTTTCTTT; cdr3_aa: CAISEGTGDTEAFF
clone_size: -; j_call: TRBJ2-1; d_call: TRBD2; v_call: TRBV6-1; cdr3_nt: TGTGCCAGCAGTGGGAGACTAGCGGGAGACAATGAGCAGTTCTTC; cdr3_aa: CASSGRLAGDNEQFF
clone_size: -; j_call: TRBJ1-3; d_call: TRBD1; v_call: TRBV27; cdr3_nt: TGTGCCAGCAGTCAGCAGGGGGCTGGAAACACCATATATTTT; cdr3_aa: CASSQQGAGNTIYF
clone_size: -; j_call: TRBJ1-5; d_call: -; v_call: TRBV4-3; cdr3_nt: TGCGCCAGCAGCCAAGACAGGGCTCAGCCCCAGCATTTT; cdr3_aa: CASSQDRAQPQHF
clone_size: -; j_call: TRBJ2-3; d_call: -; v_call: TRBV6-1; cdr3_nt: TGTGCCAGCGGGATGGACACACCCACAGATACGCAGTATTTT; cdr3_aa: CASGMDTPTDTQYF
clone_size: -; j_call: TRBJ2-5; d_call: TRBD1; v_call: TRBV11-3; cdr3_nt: TGTGCCAGCAGCCCTAGGGGGCAGGAAGAGACCCAGTACTTC; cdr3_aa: CASSPRGQEETQYF
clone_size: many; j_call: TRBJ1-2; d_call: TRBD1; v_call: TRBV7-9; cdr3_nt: TGTGCCAGCAGCTTCGCCGGGACAGGGCGGTCAGGTGGCTACACCTTC; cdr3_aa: CASSFAGTGRSGGYTF
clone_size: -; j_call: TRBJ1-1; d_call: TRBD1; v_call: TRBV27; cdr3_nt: TGTGCCAGCAGTACTAGACAGGGTTTACCTGAAGCTTTCTTT; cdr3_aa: CASSTRQGLPEAFF
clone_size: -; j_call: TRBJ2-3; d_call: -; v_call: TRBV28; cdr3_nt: TGTGCCAGCAGCAAAGCGGACAGCACAGATACGCAGTATTTT; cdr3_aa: CASSKADSTDTQYF
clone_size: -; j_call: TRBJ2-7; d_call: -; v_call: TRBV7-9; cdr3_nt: TGTGCCAGCAGCTCCAACAGGGCGAAGAGCTCCTACGAGCAGTACTTC; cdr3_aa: CASSSNRAKSSYEQYF
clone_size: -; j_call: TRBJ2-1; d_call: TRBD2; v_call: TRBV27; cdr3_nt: TGTGCCAGCAGTTTGGGGCCGTCCGGACTAGCGGGAGGAAATGAGCAGTTCTTC; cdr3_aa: CASSLGPSGLAGGNEQFF
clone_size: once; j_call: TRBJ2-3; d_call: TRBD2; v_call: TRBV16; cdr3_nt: TGTGCCAGCAGCCAAGGGCTAGCGGGGATCACAGATACGCAGTATTTT; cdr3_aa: CASSQGLAGITDTQYF
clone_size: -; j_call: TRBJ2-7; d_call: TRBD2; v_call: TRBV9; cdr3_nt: TGTGCCAGCAGCCCTACCGCGGGAGGGCCGGCCGAGCAGTACTTC; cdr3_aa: CASSPTAGGPAEQYF
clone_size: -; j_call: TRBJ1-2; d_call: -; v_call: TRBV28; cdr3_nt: TGTGCCAGCATTGACTTCAGGGGAGAGGGCTACACCTTC; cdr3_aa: CASIDFRGEGYTF
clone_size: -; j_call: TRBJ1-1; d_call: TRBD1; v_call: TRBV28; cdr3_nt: TGTGCCAGCAGAGTGGGACAGGGGATATTGAACACTGAAGCTTTCTTT; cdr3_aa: CASRVGQGILNTEAFF
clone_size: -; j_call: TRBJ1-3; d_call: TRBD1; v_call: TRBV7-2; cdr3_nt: TGTGCCAGCAGCTCCTGGACAGGGACTGGAAACACCATATATTTT; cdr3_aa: CASSSWTGTGNTIYF
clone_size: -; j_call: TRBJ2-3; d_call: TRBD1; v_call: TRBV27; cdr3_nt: TGTGCCAGCAGTTCAGTACCCGGGACAGGGGGCAAAGATACGCAGTATTTT; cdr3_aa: CASSSVPGTGGKDTQYF
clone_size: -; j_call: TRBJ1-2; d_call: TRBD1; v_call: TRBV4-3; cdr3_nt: TGCGCCAGCAGCCAAGATAGAGGGACAGTCCGAGGCTACACCTTC; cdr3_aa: CASSQDRGTVRGYTF
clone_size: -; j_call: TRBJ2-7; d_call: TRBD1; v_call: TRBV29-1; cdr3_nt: TGCAGCGCAGGGACAGGGGGAAACGAGCAGTACTTC; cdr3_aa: CSAGTGGNEQYF
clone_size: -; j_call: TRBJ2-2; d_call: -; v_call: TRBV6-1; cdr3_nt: TGTGCCAGCAGTGCATCCGGGACTTTTAACACCGGGGAGCTGTTTTTT; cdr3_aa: CASSASGTFNTGELFF
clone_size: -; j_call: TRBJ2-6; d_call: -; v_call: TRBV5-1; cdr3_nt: TGCGCCAGCAGCTCCACAGTCCGGGGATGGGGCTCTGGGGCCAACGTCCTGACTTTC; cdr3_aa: CASSSTVRGWGSGANVLTF
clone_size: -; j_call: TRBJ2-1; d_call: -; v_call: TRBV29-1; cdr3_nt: TGCAGCGTTGAAAGTCCTTATGATGTGAGATACAATGAGCAGTTCTTC; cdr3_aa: CSVESPYDVRYNEQFF
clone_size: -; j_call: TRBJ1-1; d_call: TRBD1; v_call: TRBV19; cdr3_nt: TGTGCCAGTAGGATCACAGGGGGCACTGAAGCTTTCTTT; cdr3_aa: CASRITGGTEAFF
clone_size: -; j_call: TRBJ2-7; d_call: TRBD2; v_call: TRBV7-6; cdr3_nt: TGTGCCAGCAGCTTGGGTAGCGGGCCGACCTACGAGCAGTACTTC; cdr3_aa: CASSLGSGPTYEQYF
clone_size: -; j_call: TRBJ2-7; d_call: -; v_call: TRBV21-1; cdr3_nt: TGTGCCAGCAGCAAAGCAACGGGAAAGGACTACGAGCAGTACTTC; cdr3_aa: CASSKATGKDYEQYF
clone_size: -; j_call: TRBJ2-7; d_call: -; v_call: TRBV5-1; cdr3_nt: TGCGCCAGCAGCTTATTCGGCTACGAGCAGTACTTC; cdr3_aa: CASSLFGYEQYF
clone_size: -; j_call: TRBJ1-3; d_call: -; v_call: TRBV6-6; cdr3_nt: TGTGCCAGCAGTTACTCGGGGGGCTCTGGAAACACCATATATTTT; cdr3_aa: CASSYSGGSGNTIYF
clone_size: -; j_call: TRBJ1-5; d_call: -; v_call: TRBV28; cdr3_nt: TGTGCCAGCAGCAACTCAGGGGCGGTTGACCAGCCCCAGCATTTT; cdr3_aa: CASSNSGAVDQPQHF
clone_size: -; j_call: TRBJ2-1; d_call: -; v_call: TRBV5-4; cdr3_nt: TGTGCCAGCAGCTTGGAACAGGCGATCTACAATGAGCAGTTCTTC; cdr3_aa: CASSLEQAIYNEQFF
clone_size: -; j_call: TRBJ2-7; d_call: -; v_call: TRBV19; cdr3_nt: TGTGCCAGTAGTCCCTCGACAGGAATTATCGACGAGCAGTACTTC; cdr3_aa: CASSPSTGIIDEQYF
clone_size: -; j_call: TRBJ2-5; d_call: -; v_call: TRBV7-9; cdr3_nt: TGTGCCACCCAGGTTGCGGAGACCCAGTACTTC; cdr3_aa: CATQVAETQYF
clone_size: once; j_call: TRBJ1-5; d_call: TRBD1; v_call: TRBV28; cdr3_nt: TGTGCCAGCAGTTTAGGTGGGACAGGGGATCAGCCCCAGCATTTT; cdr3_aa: CASSLGGTGDQPQHF
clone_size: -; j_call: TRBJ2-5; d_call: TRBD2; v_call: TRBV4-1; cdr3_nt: TGCGCCAGCAGCCAAGTTGGGCTAGCGGGAGGCGAGACCCAGTACTTC; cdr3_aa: CASSQVGLAGGETQYF
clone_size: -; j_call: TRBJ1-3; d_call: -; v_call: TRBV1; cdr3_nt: TGCACCAGCAGCCACTGTGACGGGACTTACTCTGGAAACACCATATATTTT; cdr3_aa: CTSSHCDGTYSGNTIYF
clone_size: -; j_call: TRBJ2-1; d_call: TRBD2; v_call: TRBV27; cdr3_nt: TGTGCCAGCAGTTCGAGACGTAGGACTAGCGGGATTCGTGATGAGCAGTTCTTC; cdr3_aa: CASSSRRRTSGIRDEQFF
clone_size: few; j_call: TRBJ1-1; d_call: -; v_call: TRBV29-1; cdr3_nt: TGCAGCGTTGAAGTAATCAGCGGTTCTGAAGCTTTCTTT; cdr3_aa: CSVEVISGSEAFF
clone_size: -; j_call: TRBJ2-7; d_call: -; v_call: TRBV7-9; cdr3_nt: TGTGCCAGCACCCCAAACAGGGGGGGGACCTACGAGCAGTACTTC; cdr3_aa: CASTPNRGGTYEQYF
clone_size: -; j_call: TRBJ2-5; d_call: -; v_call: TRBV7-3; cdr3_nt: TGTGCCAGTGCCTCCCTAGGGGGAGTTGGGGAGACCCAGTACTTC; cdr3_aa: CASASLGGVGETQYF
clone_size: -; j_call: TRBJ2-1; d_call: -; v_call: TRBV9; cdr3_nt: TGTGCCAGCAGCGGGGGGGGGCGGCCTGAGCAGTTCTTC; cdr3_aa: CASSGGGRPEQFF
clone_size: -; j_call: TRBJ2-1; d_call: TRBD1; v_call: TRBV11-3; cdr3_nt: TGTGCCAGCAGCCCTAGACAGGGGGTGGGCAATGAGCAGTTCTTC; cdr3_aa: CASSPRQGVGNEQFF
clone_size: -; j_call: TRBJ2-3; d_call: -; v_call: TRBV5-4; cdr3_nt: TGTGCCAGCAGCTTGGGAGCGGGCCCCTTCACAGATACGCAGTATTTT; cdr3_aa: CASSLGAGPFTDTQYF
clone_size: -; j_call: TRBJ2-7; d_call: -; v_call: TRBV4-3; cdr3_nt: TGCGCCAGCAGCCAAGGGTCCTCCTCGGCCTACGAGCAGTACTTC; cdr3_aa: CASSQGSSSAYEQYF
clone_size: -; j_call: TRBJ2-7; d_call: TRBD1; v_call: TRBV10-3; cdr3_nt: TGTGCCATCAGTGATGATACAGGGGGCCGACGGCTCGAGCAGTACTTC; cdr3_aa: CAISDDTGGRRLEQYF
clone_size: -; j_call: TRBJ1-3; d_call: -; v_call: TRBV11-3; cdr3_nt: TGTGCCAGCAGCAAGGAGACGGGCTCTGGAAACACCATATATTTT; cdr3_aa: CASSKETGSGNTIYF
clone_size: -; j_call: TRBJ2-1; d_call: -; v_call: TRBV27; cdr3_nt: TGTGCCAGCAGTCCTACATCGACCTTTGGGAGATCGTCTTACAATGAGCAGTTCTTC; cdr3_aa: CASSPTSTFGRSSYNEQFF